The sequence of this T cell receptor (beta chain) was determined in a study of cytomegalovirus exposure and HLA in healthy donors. About the research overall: From HLA-typed donors, an early data release held some 80 million unique TCRs. Of some 360 genotyped donors, 65% to 85% clustered with self-reported Caucasian donors.

Study conclusions and caveats: Among TCR sequences, most were rare, though some public TCRs appeared in many donors. A few CMV-associated chains proved CMV antigen-specific in vitro.

The V and J ends lost 6 bases and 0 bases respectively, with 8 bases between them. Germline-derived CDR1 and CDR2 are SNHLY and FYNNEI. This CDR3 is 13 amino acids long. Both 60 Vbeta primers and 13 Jbeta primers went into the PCR. The protocol was immunoSEQ multiplex PCR, while the TCRdb copy is restricted to in-frame clones and leaves out a portion. The table has about 100,000 clones, about 74% seen once; the top ten hold roughly 4.9%. With regard to this clone: Its antigen is currently unknown.

The sequence came from a female donor in good health and CMV-seropositive. Specimen: PBMCs. V usage is TRBV2 and J usage is TRBJ1-1; D is perhaps TRBD1 (5 bases). The CDR3: CASRTTVNTEAFF. CDR3 coding DNA: TGTGCCAGCAGGACGACAGTGAACACTGAAGCTTTCTTT.